A selection of T cell receptor beta chains follows, all from one sample in a study of Ad26.COV2.S vaccination and SARS-CoV-2 variants. Sequenced by immunoSEQ multiplex PCR; TCRdb stores in-frame clones only, minus some. The sample consists of about 330,000 clones, 90% of them appearing once. Sequenced material: peripheral blood, taken in a trial of Ad26.COV2.S vaccine versus placebo. The receptors originated from a person between 18 and 65 years old who received the Ad26.COV2.S COVID-19 vaccine or a placebo. The CDR3 runs from the conserved cysteine through the conserved F or W. Fields, in order: J gene, V gene, CDR3 length, clone size, D gene, CDR3 protein, CDR3 DNA. D genes are given only for firm matches. Some rows mark clone size as missing; the rest say once, few, many or name a class of expanded clone.

j_gene: TRBJ2-5; v_gene: TRBV7-9; len: 16; abundance: -; d_gene: TRBD2; CDR3aa: CASSLEVLAGVETQYF; CDR3nt: TGTGCCAGCAGCTTAGAGGTACTAGCGGGAGTCGAGACCCAGTACTTC
j_gene: TRBJ2-1; v_gene: TRBV28; len: 17; abundance: -; d_gene: -; CDR3aa: CASSSPLGQSSYNEQFF; CDR3nt: TGTGCCAGCAGTTCCCCTCTTGGACAGAGCTCCTACAATGAGCAGTTCTTC
j_gene: TRBJ1-2; v_gene: TRBV7-9; len: 13; abundance: -; d_gene: -; CDR3aa: CASSLANRDGYTF; CDR3nt: TGTGCCAGCAGCTTAGCGAACAGGGATGGCTACACCTTC
j_gene: TRBJ2-3; v_gene: TRBV2; len: 15; abundance: once; d_gene: -; CDR3aa: CASLEAGASTDTQYF; CDR3nt: TGTGCCAGTCTCGAGGCGGGCGCGAGCACAGATACGCAGTATTTT
j_gene: TRBJ2-1; v_gene: TRBV4-1; len: 15; abundance: -; d_gene: -; CDR3aa: CASSLHRSSYNEQFF; CDR3nt: TGCGCCAGCAGCCTCCACCGGAGCTCCTACAATGAGCAGTTCTTC
j_gene: TRBJ2-5; v_gene: TRBV9; len: 14; abundance: -; d_gene: -; CDR3aa: CASSARGRGETQYF; CDR3nt: TGTGCCAGCAGCGCAAGAGGACGGGGAGAGACCCAGTACTTC
j_gene: TRBJ1-6; v_gene: TRBV11-3; len: 13; abundance: -; d_gene: -; CDR3aa: CASSIEQGAPLHF; CDR3nt: TGTGCCAGCAGTATCGAACAAGGAGCGCCCCTCCACTTT
j_gene: TRBJ2-2; v_gene: TRBV6-5; len: 14; abundance: -; d_gene: -; CDR3aa: CASSTIAVTGELFF; CDR3nt: TGTGCCAGCAGCACGATAGCGGTCACCGGGGAGCTGTTTTTT
j_gene: TRBJ1-5; v_gene: TRBV7-6; len: 18; abundance: -; d_gene: TRBD1; CDR3aa: CASSLGVRGDRGVQPQHF; CDR3nt: TGTGCCAGCAGCTTAGGGGTCCGGGGCGACAGGGGGGTACAGCCCCAGCATTTT
j_gene: TRBJ1-3; v_gene: TRBV5-1; len: 15; abundance: -; d_gene: -; CDR3aa: CASSLPDSSGNTIYF; CDR3nt: TGCGCCAGCAGCTTACCGGATAGCTCTGGAAACACCATATATTTT
j_gene: TRBJ2-3; v_gene: TRBV5-6; len: 15; abundance: -; d_gene: -; CDR3aa: CASSPPGPAGDTQYF; CDR3nt: TGTGCCAGCAGCCCGCCGGGACCTGCTGGAGATACGCAGTATTTT
j_gene: TRBJ2-5; v_gene: TRBV11-3; len: 15; abundance: -; d_gene: TRBD2; CDR3aa: CASSLDPGGSETQYF; CDR3nt: TGTGCCAGCAGCTTAGATCCCGGCGGGAGTGAGACCCAGTACTTC
j_gene: TRBJ1-6; v_gene: TRBV7-9; len: 16; abundance: -; d_gene: -; CDR3aa: CASSLGRDFGGSPLHF; CDR3nt: TGTGCCAGCAGCCTTGGCCGGGATTTTGGAGGGTCACCCCTCCACTTT
j_gene: TRBJ1-1; v_gene: TRBV7-8; len: 15; abundance: -; d_gene: TRBD1; CDR3aa: CASSSGDRVNTEAFF; CDR3nt: TGTGCCAGCAGCTCAGGGGACAGGGTGAACACTGAAGCTTTCTTT
j_gene: TRBJ1-1; v_gene: TRBV2; len: 13; abundance: -; d_gene: -; CDR3aa: CASRDPSNTEAFF; CDR3nt: TGTGCCAGCAGGGACCCCTCGAACACTGAAGCTTTCTTT
j_gene: TRBJ1-1; v_gene: TRBV5-1; len: 14; abundance: -; d_gene: -; CDR3aa: CASSFGVGGTEAFF; CDR3nt: TGCGCCAGCAGCTTTGGGGTAGGCGGCACTGAAGCTTTCTTT
j_gene: TRBJ2-2; v_gene: TRBV2; len: 16; abundance: -; d_gene: -; CDR3aa: CASSWGGGSDTGELFF; CDR3nt: TGTGCCAGCAGTTGGGGAGGCGGGTCGGATACCGGGGAGCTGTTTTTT
j_gene: TRBJ2-3; v_gene: TRBV29-1; len: 13; abundance: -; d_gene: -; CDR3aa: CSVSGGRTDTQYF; CDR3nt: TGCAGCGTTTCTGGAGGCCGCACAGATACGCAGTATTTT
j_gene: TRBJ1-2; v_gene: TRBV6-5; len: 13; abundance: -; d_gene: TRBD1; CDR3aa: CASSLDRGQGYTF; CDR3nt: TGTGCCAGCAGCCTGGACAGGGGGCAAGGCTACACCTTC
j_gene: TRBJ1-2; v_gene: TRBV28; len: 11; abundance: -; d_gene: -; CDR3aa: CASSTVYGYTF; CDR3nt: TGTGCCAGCAGTACAGTTTATGGCTACACCTTC